These 3 T cell receptor beta chains were sequenced from one sample in a study of blood T cells in healthy people across ages. A sample-barcoded 5' primer and a J-beta primer mix were used in a second PCR of roughly 7 to 12 cycles. A single record per CDR3 protein comes from TCRdb applying MiXCR to the 5' RACE reads. The table records some 860,000 distinct CDR3 sequences, around 50% of them present only once. The sequencing input was blood. These receptors were taken from a man aged 40-50 years in good health.

This clonotype was found once. A junction boundary mismatches the germline segment, possibly from a read error. The chain joins TRBV6-2 or TRBV6-3 to TRBJ2-4; 9 bases map to TRBD2. This CDR3 has 16 residues. In germline, CDR1 is MNHEY, CDR2 SVGEGT. CDR3 residues: CTSSYSAGGLENIQYF. The CDR3 DNA follows: TGTACCAGCAGTTACTCAGCGGGAGGCCTTGAAAACATTCAGTACTTC.

This rearrangement joins TRBV9 to TRBJ2-3, with D perhaps given as TRBD1 or TRBD2 (5 bases each). Trimming cost V 6 bases and J 3 bases, with 32 bases left between them. The CDR3 is 20 amino acids. Germline values: CDR1 SGDLS, CDR2 YYNGEE. CDR3 loop: CASNPGFWDQQQTRTDTQYF. CDR3 nucleotide sequence: TGTGCCAGCAACCCTGGTTTCTGGGACCAGCAACAAACTCGGACAGATACGCAGTATTTT.

This clonotype appeared many times. The chain combines TRBV12-3 or TRBV12-4 with TRBJ2-3; 9 positions agree with TRBD1. This CDR3 spans 12 amino acids. V trimming: 6 bases; J trimming: 10 bases; junction bases outside the gene matches: 5. The CDR3: CASRQGQGAQYF. As DNA, the CDR3 is TGTGCCAGCAGGCAGGGACAGGGCGCGCAGTATTTT.